This T cell receptor (beta chain) was sequenced in a study of human T cells and chemical hapten exposure. For the study at large: Small pooled library volume differences chiefly drove per-sample TCR yield variation.

The CDR3 is 15 amino acids. The V gene end was trimmed by 6 bases and the J gene end by 2 bases; junction bases not matched to a gene: 3. Per germline, CDR1 MNHEY and CDR2 SVGEGT. TCRdb re-analysed the RACE reads in MiXCR, keeping a single row per CDR3 protein. The profile covers some 300,000 distinct CDR3 sequences, with about 5.4% appearing a single time and about 8.2% taken by the ten largest. Sample time point: pre-sensitization, week 0. The treatment here: therapeutic diphenylcyclopropenone sensitization with weekly scalp DPC. This clonotype was seen repeatedly, ten times or more. This TCR derives from a young woman with alopecia areata. Some clones in this sample may be carry-over from other donors' samples. This chain connects TRBV6-2 or TRBV6-3 to TRBJ2-7, with TRBD2 matching over 14 bases. The sample in question was whole blood, obtained in connection with sensitization to the hapten diphenylcyclopropenone (DPC). CDR3 sequence: CASSRTSGGTYEQYF. The CDR3 region has the DNA TGTGCCAGCAGCCGGACTAGCGGGGGGACCTACGAGCAGTACTTC.